This T cell receptor beta chain was sequenced during a study of T cell responses to AZD1222 COVID-19 vaccine. Study-wide points: Just a handful of AZD1222 recipients were seropositive at baseline.

Samples with a second dose at about 4 or about 12 weeks were pooled together. This clone was counted once. Its matching antigen is unknown. TCRdb's table, derived via immunoSEQ multiplex PCR, lists solely in-frame clones and lacks some. This sample yields roughly 50,000 clones, of which 86% are seen a single time; around 7.3% belongs to the top ten. Germline CDR1 reads SGHDN; CDR2 reads FVKESK. V was cut by 4 bases and J by 0 bases, with 11 bases left in between. The CDR3 is made up of 15 amino acids. Material: peripheral blood, obtained 28 days after the second AZD1222 dose. This chain uses TRBV14 with TRBJ2-3; tentative D call: TRBD1 (5 bases). This clonotype originated in an adult who received the AZD1222 COVID-19 vaccine. The CDR3: CASSPRGYSTDTQYF. CDR3 nucleotide sequence: TGTGCCAGCAGCCCTAGGGGTTATAGCACAGATACGCAGTATTTT.